This TCR beta chain was recorded in a study of blood T cells in healthy people across ages. Findings of the study overall: It was held that the diversity estimates obtained from one million T cells were underestimates.

In the case of this clonotype: Its cognate antigen is unknown.

The CDR3 length is 14 residues. The germline CDR1 and CDR2 sequences are SGHAT and FQNNGV. Primers used in a second PCR of about 6 to 12 cycles were a sample-barcoded 5' primer and a J-beta primer mix. TCRdb reanalysed the 5' RACE reads using MiXCR and keeps one entry per CDR3 protein. The sample has about 780,000 distinct CDR3 sequences; approximately 24% are singletons. These data are also associated with another study on T cells of mothers and their children.

This chain joins TRBV11-2 and TRBJ2-7, with TRBD2 as a possible D gene (6 bases). Judging by the DNA end, TRBJ2-1 fits better; the J call may be wrong. The receptor was isolated from a boy aged 10-17 years in good health. Sequencing was carried out using blood. The CDR3 protein is CASSSGTRHNEQFF. CDR3 bases: TGTGCCAGCAGCTCCGGGACTCGGCACAATGAGCAGTTCTTC.